The clone carrying this T cell receptor beta chain came up many times. No antigen is known for it. It was through 5'RACE template switching that TCR cDNA was made, with a universal primer site and UMIs added. Using its own MiXCR run on the 5' RACE reads, TCRdb lists one record per CDR3 protein. The table shows under 600,000 distinct CDR3 sequences, with around a fifth occurring only once. These data belong to a study of T cells after yellow fever vaccination. With 4 bases removed from V and 2 bases from J, the gap between germline ends came to 16 bases. Germline CDR1 SGHRS, CDR2 YFSETQ. CDR3 length: 16 residues. The study's findings and limits: Researchers cautioned that FACS-sorted repertoires could harbor abundant clonotypes contaminating from the bulk population.

The sequence was collected from a man between 18 and 35 years old who received the YFV17D yellow fever vaccine. Sample: PBMCs, taken roughly 23 days after the first yellow fever vaccination. V usage is TRBV5-1 and J usage is TRBJ2-1; D possibly uses TRBD1 or TRBD2 (6 bases each). CDR3 DNA sequence: TGCGCCAGCAGCGCCAGGTTAGGGGGGCCCTACAATGAGCAGTTCTTC. Amino acid sequence: CASSARLGGPYNEQFF. The full variable domain, completed using reference TRBV5-1 and TRBJ2-1, is KAGVTQTPRYLIKTRGQQVTLSCSPISGHRSVSWYQQTPGQGLQFLFEYFSETQRNKGNFPGRFSGRQFSNSRSEMNVSTLELGDSALYLCASSARLGGPYNEQFFGPGTRLTVL.